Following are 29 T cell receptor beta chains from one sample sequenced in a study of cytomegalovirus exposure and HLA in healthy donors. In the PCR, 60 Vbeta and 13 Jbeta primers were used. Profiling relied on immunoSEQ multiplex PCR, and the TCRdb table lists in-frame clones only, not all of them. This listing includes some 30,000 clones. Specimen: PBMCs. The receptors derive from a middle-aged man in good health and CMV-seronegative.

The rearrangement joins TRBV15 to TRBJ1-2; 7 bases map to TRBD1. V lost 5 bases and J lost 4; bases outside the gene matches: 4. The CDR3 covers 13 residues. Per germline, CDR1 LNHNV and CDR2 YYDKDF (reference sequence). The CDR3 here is CATSRDSVYGYTF. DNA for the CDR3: TGTGCCACCAGCCGGGACAGCGTCTATGGCTACACCTTC.

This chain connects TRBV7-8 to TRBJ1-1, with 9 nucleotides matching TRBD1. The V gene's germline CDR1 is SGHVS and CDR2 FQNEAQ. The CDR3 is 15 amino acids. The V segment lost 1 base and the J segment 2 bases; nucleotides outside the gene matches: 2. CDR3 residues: CASSLGTGVNTEAFF. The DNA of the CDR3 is TGTGCCAGCAGCTTAGGGACAGGGGTTAACACTGAAGCTTTCTTT.

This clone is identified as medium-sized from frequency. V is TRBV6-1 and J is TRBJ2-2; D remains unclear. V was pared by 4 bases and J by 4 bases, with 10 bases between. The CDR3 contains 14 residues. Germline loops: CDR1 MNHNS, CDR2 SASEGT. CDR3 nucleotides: TGTGCCAGCAGTGTTTGGCGGATCACCGGGGAGCTGTTTTTT. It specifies CASSVWRITGELFF.

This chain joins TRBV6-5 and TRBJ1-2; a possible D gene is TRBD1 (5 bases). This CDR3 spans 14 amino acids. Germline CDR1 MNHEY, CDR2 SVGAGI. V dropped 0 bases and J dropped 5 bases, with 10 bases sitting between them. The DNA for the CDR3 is TGTGCCAGCAGTTACTCAGCAGGGACTTATGGCTACACCTTC. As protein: CASSYSAGTYGYTF.

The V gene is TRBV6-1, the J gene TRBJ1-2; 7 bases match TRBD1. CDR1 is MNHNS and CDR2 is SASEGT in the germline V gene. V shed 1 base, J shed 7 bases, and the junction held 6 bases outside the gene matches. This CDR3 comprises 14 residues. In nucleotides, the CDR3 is TGTGCCAGCAGTGAAGTAGGGGGCAATAGTGGCTACACCTTC. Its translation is CASSEVGGNSGYTF.

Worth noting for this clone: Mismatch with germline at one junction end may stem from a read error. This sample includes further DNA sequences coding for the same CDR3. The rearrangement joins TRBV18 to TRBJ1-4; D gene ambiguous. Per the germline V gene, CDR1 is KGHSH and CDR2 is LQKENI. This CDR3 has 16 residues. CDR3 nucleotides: TGTGCCAGCTCACCAACCAAAGGAGGAGTGAATGGAAAACTGTTTTTT. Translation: CASSPTKGGVNGKLFF.

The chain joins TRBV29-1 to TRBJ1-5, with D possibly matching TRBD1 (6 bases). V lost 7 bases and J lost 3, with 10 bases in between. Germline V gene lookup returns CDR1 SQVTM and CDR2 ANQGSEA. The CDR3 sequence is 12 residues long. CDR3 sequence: CSAWTDNQPQHF. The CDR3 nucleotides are TGCAGCGCTTGGACAGACAATCAGCCCCAGCATTTT.

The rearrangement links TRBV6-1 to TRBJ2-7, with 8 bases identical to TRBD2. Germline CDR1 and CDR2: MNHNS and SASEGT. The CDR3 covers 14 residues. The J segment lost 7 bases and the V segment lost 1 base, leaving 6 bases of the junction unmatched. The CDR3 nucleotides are TGTGCCAGCAGTGAAGGGCTAGCGGGTCGTGAGCAGTACTTC. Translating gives CASSEGLAGREQYF.

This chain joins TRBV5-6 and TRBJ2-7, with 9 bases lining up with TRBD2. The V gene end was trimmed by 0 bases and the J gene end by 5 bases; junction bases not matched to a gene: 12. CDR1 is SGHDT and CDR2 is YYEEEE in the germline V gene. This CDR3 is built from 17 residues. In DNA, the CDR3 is TGTGCCAGCAGCTTGGTAGGCACCCGGACTAGCGCGAACGAGCAGTACTTC. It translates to CASSLVGTRTSANEQYF.

Here the CDR3 DNA reads TGTGCCAGTAGTATAACCCCAGGGGGAAATCAAGAGACCCAGTACTTC. Encoded protein: CASSITPGGNQETQYF. The chain employs TRBV19 and TRBJ2-5, with 7 bases matching TRBD1. V shed 2 bases and J 2 bases; nucleotides not matched to a gene: 8. The CDR3 totals 16 residues. Per the germline V gene, CDR1 is LNHDA and CDR2 is SQIVND (reference sequence). The full variable domain, completed using reference TRBV19 and TRBJ2-5, is DGGITQSPKYLFRKEGQNVTLSCEQNLNHDAMYWYRQDPGQGLRLIYYSQIVNDFQKGDIAEGYSVSREKKESFPLTVTSAQKNPTAFYLCASSITPGGNQETQYFGPGTRLLVL.

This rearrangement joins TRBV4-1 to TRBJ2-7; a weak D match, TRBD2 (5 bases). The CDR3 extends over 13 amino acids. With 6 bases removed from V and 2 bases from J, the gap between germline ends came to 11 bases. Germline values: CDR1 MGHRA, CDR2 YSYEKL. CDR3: CASSLDYAYEQYF. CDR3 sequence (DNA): TGCGCCAGCAGTCTAGACTATGCCTACGAGCAGTACTTC.

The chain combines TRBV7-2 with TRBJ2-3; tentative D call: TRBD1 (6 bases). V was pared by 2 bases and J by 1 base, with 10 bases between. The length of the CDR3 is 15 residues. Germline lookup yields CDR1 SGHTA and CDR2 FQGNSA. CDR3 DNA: TGTGCCAGCAGCTTATGGTGGACAGGCACAGATACGCAGTATTTT. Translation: CASSLWWTGTDTQYF.

This CDR3 reads CASSLSGYGGELFF. The CDR3 nucleotides are TGTGCCAGCAGTTTATCCGGGTACGGCGGGGAGCTGTTTTTT. V gene TRBV27 combines with J gene TRBJ2-2; no clear D. Germline CDR1 reads MNHEY; CDR2 reads SMNVEV (reference sequence). With 0 bases removed from V and 7 bases from J, the gap between germline ends came to 9 bases. The length of the CDR3 is 14 residues.

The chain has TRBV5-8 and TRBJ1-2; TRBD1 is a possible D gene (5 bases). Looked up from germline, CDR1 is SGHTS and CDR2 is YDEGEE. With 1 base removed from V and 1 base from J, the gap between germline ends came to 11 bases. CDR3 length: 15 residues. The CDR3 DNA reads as TGTGCCAGCAGCTTGTGGCAGGGCTATAACTATGGCTACACCTTC. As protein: CASSLWQGYNYGYTF.

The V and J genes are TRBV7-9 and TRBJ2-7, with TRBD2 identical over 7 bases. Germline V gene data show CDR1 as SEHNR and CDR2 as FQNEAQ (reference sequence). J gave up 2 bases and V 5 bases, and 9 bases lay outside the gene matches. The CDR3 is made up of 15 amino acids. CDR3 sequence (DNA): TGTGCCAGCAGCCGTACTAGCGCGTATACCTACGAGCAGTACTTC. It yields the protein CASSRTSAYTYEQYF.

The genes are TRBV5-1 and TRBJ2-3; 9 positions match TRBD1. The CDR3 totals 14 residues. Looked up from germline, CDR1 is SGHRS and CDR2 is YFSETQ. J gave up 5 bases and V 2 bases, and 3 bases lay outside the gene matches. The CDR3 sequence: CASSLQGAGDTQYF. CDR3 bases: TGCGCCAGCAGCTTACAGGGGGCCGGAGATACGCAGTATTTT.

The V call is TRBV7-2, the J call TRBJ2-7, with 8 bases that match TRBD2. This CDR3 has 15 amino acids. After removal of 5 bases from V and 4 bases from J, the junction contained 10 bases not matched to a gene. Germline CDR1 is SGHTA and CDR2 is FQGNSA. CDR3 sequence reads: CASSHPGGTGYEQYF. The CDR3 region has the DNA TGTGCCAGCAGCCACCCGGGGGGGACGGGTTACGAGCAGTACTTC.

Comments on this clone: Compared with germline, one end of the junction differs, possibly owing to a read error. CDR3 region: CAGSDHPTGGYGYTF. CDR3 bases: TGTGCCGGGAGTGATCACCCGACAGGGGGCTATGGCTACACCTTC. This sequence joins TRBV30 and TRBJ1-2, with TRBD1 matching over 9 bases. CDR3 size: 15 residues. The germline V gene has CDR1 GTSNPN and CDR2 SVGIG (reference sequence).

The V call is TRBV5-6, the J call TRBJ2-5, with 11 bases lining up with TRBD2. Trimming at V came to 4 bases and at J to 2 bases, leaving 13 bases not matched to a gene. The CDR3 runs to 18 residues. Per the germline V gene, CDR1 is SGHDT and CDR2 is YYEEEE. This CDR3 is CASSPRRPSGRIQETQYF. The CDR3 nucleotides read TGTGCCAGCAGCCCCAGGCGGCCTAGCGGGAGGATTCAAGAGACCCAGTACTTC.

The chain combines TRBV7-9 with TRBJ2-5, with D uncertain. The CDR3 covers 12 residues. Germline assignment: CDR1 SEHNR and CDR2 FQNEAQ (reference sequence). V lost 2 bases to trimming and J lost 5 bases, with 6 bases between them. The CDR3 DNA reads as TGTGCCAGCAGCTTATACGAGGAGACCCAGTACTTC. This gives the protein CASSLYEETQYF.

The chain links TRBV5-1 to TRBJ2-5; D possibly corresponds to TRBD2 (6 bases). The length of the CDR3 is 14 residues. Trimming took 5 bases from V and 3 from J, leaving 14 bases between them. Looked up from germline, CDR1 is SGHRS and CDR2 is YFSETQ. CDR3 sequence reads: CASRGGPNKETQYF. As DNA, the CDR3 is TGCGCCAGCAGGGGGGGACCTAACAAAGAGACCCAGTACTTC.

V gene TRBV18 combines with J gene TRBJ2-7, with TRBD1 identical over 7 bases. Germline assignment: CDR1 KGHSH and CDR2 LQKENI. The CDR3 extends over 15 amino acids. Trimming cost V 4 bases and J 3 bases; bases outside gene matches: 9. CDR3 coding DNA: TGTGCCAGCTCACAGGCAGGGGGAAGTAACTACGAGCAGTACTTC. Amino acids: CASSQAGGSNYEQYF.

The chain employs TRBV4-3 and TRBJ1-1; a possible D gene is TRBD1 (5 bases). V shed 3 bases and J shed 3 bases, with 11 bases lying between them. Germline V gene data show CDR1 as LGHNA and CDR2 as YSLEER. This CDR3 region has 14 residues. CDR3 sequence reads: CASSHSIRDTEAFF. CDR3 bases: TGCGCCAGCAGCCATTCCATCAGGGACACTGAAGCTTTCTTT.

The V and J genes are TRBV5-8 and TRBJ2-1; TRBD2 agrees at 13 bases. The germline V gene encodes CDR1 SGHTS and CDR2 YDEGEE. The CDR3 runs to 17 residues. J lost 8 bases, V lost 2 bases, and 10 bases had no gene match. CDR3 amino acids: CASSFGLAGELLDEQFF. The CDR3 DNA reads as TGTGCCAGCAGCTTCGGACTAGCGGGAGAGCTCCTGGATGAGCAGTTCTTC. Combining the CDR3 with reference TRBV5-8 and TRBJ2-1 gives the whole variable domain EAGVTQSPTHLIKTRGQQATLRCSPISGHTSVYWYQQALGLGLQFLLWYDEGEERNRGNFPPRFSGRQFPNYSSELNVNALELEDSALYLCASSFGLAGELLDEQFFGPGTRLTVL.

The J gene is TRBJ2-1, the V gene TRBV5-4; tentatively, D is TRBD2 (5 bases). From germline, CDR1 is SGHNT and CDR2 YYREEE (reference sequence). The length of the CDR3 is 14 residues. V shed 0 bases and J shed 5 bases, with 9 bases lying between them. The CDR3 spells CASSLVGGHNEQFF. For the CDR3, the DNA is TGTGCCAGCAGCTTGGTGGGCGGGCACAATGAGCAGTTCTTC. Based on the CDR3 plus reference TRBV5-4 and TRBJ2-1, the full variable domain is ETGVTQSPTHLIKTRGQQVTLRCSSQSGHNTVSWYQQALGQGPQFIFQYYREEENGRGNFPPRFSGLQFPNYSSELNVNALELDDSALYLCASSLVGGHNEQFFGPGTRLTVL.

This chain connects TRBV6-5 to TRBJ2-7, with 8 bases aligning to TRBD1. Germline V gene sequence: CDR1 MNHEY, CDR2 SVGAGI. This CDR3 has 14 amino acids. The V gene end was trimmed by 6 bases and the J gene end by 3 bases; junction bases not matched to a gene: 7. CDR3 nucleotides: TGTGCCAGCAGAACCAGGGGGCCCTACTACGAGCAGTACTTC. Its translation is CASRTRGPYYEQYF.

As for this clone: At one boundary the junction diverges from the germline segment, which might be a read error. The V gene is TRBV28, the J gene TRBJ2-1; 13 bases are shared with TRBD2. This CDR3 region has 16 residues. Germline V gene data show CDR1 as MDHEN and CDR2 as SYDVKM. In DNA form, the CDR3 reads TGTGCCAGCAGGAGGGGTACTAGCGGGAGGGTAAATGAACAGTTCTTC. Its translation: CASRRGTSGRVNEQFF.

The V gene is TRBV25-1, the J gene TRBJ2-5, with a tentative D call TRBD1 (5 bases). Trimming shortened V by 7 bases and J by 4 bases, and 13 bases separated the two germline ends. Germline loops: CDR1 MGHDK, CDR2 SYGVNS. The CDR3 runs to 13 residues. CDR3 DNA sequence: TGTGCCAGCACCCGGATAGGGGCAGAGACCCAGTACTTC. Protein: CASTRIGAETQYF.

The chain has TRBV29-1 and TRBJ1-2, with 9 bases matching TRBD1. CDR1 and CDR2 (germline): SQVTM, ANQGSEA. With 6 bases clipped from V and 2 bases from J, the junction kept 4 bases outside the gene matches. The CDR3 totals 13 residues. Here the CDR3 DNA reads TGCAGCGTGGTGGACAGGGGCAACTATGGCTACACCTTC. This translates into CSVVDRGNYGYTF. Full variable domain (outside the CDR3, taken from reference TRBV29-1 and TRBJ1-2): SAVISQKPSRDICQRGTSLTIQCQVDSQVTMMFWYRQQPGQSLTLIATANQGSEATYESGFVIDKFPISRPNLTFSTLTVSNMSPEDSSIYLCSVVDRGNYGYTFGSGTRLTVV.